Below are 15 T cell receptor beta chains sequenced from a single sample in a study of regulatory T cells in long-lasting Graves disease. Arm-PCR of CDR3 regions and iRepertoire HTBI primers were used to build TCR beta libraries. TCRdb processed the multiplex PCR reads anew with MiXCR; each CDR3 protein has one entry. This sample has around 250,000 distinct CDR3 sequences, with 20% to 25% found just once. Documented time point: newly diagnosed GD, antithyroid drugs for less than 3 months. Scientists built the TCR library using RNA that was extracted from PBMCs. The material was peripheral blood mononuclear cells (PBMCs), obtained at new diagnosis, from a patient treated with antithyroid drugs. The receptors come from a female donor with Graves disease.

This clonotype was observed many times. The chain joins TRBV6-2 or TRBV6-3 to TRBJ2-7; D is ambiguous. CDR1 and CDR2 (germline): MNHEY, SVGEGT. This CDR3 comprises 11 residues. The V and J ends lost 0 bases and 7 bases respectively, with 4 bases between them. The CDR3: CASSYSTEQYF. CDR3 in DNA: TGTGCCAGCAGTTACTCGACAGAGCAGTACTTC.

Many counts were recorded for this clonotype. The gene calls are TRBV20-1 and TRBJ1-1; no firm D call. Germline V gene data show CDR1 as DFQATT and CDR2 as SNEGSKA (reference sequence). The CDR3 is made up of 14 amino acids. V was trimmed by 0 bases and J by 0 bases, leaving 8 bases between them. The DNA of the CDR3 is TGCAGTGCTAGAGAACAGAACATGAACACTGAAGCTTTCTTT. It yields the protein CSAREQNMNTEAFF.

In regard to this clonotype: Mismatch with germline at one junction end may stem from a read error. CDR3 protein: CASGFLGRQQYF. For the CDR3, the DNA is TGTGCCAGCGGTTTTTTGGGAAGGCAGCAGTACTTC. The rearrangement joins TRBV28 to TRBJ2-7; no reliable D call. The CDR3 spans 12 residues. Germline CDR1 is MDHEN and CDR2 is SYDVKM.

The sample holds many counts of this clonotype. J is TRBJ2-1 and V is TRBV28; maybe TRBD2 (6 bases). CDR3 length: 14 amino acids. Trimming took 2 bases from V and 3 from J, leaving 8 bases between them. In germline, CDR1 is MDHEN, CDR2 SYDVKM. CDR3: CASSLGRSYNEQFF. In DNA, the CDR3 is TGTGCCAGCAGTTTAGGGAGGAGCTACAATGAGCAGTTCTTC.

This clonotype was seen repeatedly, ten times or more. J is TRBJ1-6 and V is TRBV2, with a possible D match to TRBD1 (6 bases). Germline V lookup: CDR1 SNHLY, CDR2 FYNNEI. The CDR3 contains 17 residues. V was shortened by 0 bases and J by 7 bases, with 16 bases between the two germline ends. CDR3 residues: CASSEAIPGTQNSPLHF. Here the CDR3 DNA reads TGTGCCAGCAGTGAAGCGATTCCCGGGACACAAAATTCACCCCTCCACTTT.

Many counts were recorded for this clonotype. The J gene is TRBJ1-1, the V gene TRBV6-1; D is unresolved. Between the trimmed V and J ends, which lost 2 bases and 6 bases, there was a span of 13 bases. CDR1 MNHNS and CDR2 SASEGT come from the germline V gene. The CDR3 contains 14 residues. The CDR3, as DNA: TGTGCCAGCAGTGAATTAAACGGTCGTCCTGAAGCTTTCTTT. This gives the protein CASSELNGRPEAFF.

This clonotype has ten or more counts. The chain carries TRBV28 and TRBJ2-7, with 10 bases aligning to TRBD1. With 6 bases clipped from V and 1 base from J, the junction kept 6 bases outside the gene matches. Germline V CDR1 and CDR2: MDHEN, SYDVKM. The CDR3 has 15 amino acids. CDR3 coding DNA: TGTGCCAGCAGCCCTGGGACAGGGGTGTCCTACGAGCAGTACTTC. It is translated as CASSPGTGVSYEQYF.

This clonotype was observed many times. V usage is TRBV6-1 and J usage is TRBJ2-7, with 10 bases matching TRBD1. The CDR3 runs 15 residues. Germline V gene sequence: CDR1 MNHNS, CDR2 SASEGT. The ends lost 8 bases at V and 2 bases at J; junction bases unmatched: 9. CDR3 loop: CASRRQGASPYEQYF. In nucleotides, the CDR3 is TGTGCCAGCCGAAGACAGGGGGCGTCCCCCTACGAGCAGTACTTC.

The rearrangement links TRBV30 to TRBJ2-5; possible D gene TRBD2, 5 bases. The V gene's germline CDR1 is GTSNPN and CDR2 SVGIG (reference sequence). This CDR3 has 13 amino acids. Trimming pared 2 bases from V and 1 base from J, leaving 8 bases between. CDR3 DNA sequence: TGTGCCTGGAGTTTCCGGGGCCAAGAGACCCAGTACTTC. Encoded protein: CAWSFRGQETQYF.

This clonotype showed up just a few times. This chain uses TRBV27 with TRBJ2-2, with 8 bases aligning to TRBD1. V trimming: 6 bases; J trimming: 3 bases; junction bases outside the gene matches: 9. The CDR3 runs to 16 residues. Germline assignment: CDR1 MNHEY and CDR2 SMNVEV (reference sequence). CDR3 sequence: CASSPYGQGDTGELFF. The CDR3 DNA is TGTGCCAGCAGCCCTTATGGACAGGGCGACACCGGGGAGCTGTTTTTT.

This chain joins TRBV7-9 and TRBJ2-3; TRBD2 matches at 7 bases. This CDR3 spans 15 amino acids. Germline lookup yields CDR1 SEHNR and CDR2 FQNEAQ (reference sequence). The junction had 7 bases not matched to a gene; V was cut back by 3 bases and J by 4 bases. CDR3 sequence reads: CASSFAGAGADTQYF. CDR3 DNA: TGTGCCAGCAGCTTCGCGGGAGCGGGCGCAGATACGCAGTATTTT.

This clonotype was found many times. V gene TRBV20-1 combines with J gene TRBJ2-3; 7 positions agree with TRBD1. CDR1 is DFQATT and CDR2 is SNEGSKA in the germline V gene (reference sequence). The CDR3 length is 13 residues. The J segment lost 4 bases and the V segment lost 4 bases, leaving 5 bases of the junction unmatched. The CDR3 bases are TGCAGTGCTATGACAGGGTCCCCAGATACGCAGTATTTT. The encoded protein is CSAMTGSPDTQYF.

A word on this clonotype: A single base is all that separates this from a far larger clone, so a read error is likely. The chain recombines TRBV12-3 or TRBV12-4 with TRBJ2-3; perhaps D is TRBD1 or TRBD2 (6 bases each). The V and J ends lost 8 bases and 4 bases respectively, with 16 bases between them. This CDR3 region has 14 residues. CDR3 nucleotides: TGTGCCAGCTGCGAGGACGGGGGCCCAGATACGCAGTATTTT. Protein sequence: CASCEDGGPDTQYF.

This clonotype was observed many times. Given a much more abundant clone one base away, this may be a read error. The gene calls are TRBV5-1 and TRBJ2-1; 8 nucleotides line up with TRBD1. The CDR3 has 16 amino acids. V gave up 4 bases and J gave up 6 bases; unmatched junction bases: 12. The germline gives CDR1 SGHRS, CDR2 YFSETQ. The CDR3, as DNA: TGCGCCAGCAGCCGGCCGGAACAGGGGGTTTCCAATGAGCAGTTCTTC. Its protein is CASSRPEQGVSNEQFF.

The chain links TRBV15 to TRBJ1-4; a weak D match, TRBD1 (6 bases). Between the trimmed V and J ends, which lost 0 bases and 5 bases, there was a span of 13 bases. CDR1 is LNHNV and CDR2 is YYDKDF in the germline V gene (reference sequence). The CDR3 runs 16 residues. The CDR3 region has the DNA TGTGCCACCAGCAGAGATCCAGGGGCCTTAAATGAAAAACTGTTTTTT. Protein sequence: CATSRDPGALNEKLFF.